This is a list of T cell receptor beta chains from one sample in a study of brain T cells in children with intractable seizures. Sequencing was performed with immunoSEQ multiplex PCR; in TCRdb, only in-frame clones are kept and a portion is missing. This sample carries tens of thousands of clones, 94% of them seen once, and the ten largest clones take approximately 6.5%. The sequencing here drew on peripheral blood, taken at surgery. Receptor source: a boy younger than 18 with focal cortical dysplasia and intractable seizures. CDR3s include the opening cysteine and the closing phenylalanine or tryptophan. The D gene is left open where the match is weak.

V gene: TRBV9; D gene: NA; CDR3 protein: CASSVGTAGTLGGYTF
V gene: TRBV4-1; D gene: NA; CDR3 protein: CASSQVKSLSSYEQYF
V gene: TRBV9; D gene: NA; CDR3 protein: CASSPDWINYGYTF
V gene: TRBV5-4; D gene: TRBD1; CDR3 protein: CASSLQGAQETQYF
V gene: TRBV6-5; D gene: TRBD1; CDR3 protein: CASSKGQSYEQYF
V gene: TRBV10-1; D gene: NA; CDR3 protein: CASTLEAETQYF
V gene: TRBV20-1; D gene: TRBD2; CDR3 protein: CSASPSGRMETQYF
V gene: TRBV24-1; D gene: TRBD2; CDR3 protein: CATSEPTSGGAYNEQFF
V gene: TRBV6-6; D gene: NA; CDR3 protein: CASSDRSSYNEQFF
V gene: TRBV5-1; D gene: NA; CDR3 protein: CASSEGGPGETQYF
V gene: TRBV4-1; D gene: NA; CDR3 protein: CASSQGTGFSYEQYF
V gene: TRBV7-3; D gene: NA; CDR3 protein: CASSLVGASTDTQYF
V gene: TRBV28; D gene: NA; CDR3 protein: CASSVGNTGELFF
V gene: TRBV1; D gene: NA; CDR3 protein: CTSSQGGDTDTGELFF
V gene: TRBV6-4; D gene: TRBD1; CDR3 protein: CASSDSGQGADTQYF
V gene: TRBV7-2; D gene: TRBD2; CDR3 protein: CASSRLADTDTQYF
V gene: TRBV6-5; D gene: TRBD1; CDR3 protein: CASSYLTGRANTEAFF
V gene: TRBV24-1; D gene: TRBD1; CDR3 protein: CATSTGGPDTQYF
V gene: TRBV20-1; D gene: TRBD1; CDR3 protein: CSASRTGGSQPQHF
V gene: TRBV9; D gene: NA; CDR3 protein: CASSVTGMDSPLHF